The clone carrying this TCR beta chain has only one observation. Its antigen is currently unknown. This PCR relied on a set of 60 Vbeta primers and 13 Jbeta primers. The protocol was immunoSEQ multiplex PCR, while the TCRdb copy is restricted to in-frame clones and leaves out a portion. This table has 90,000 to 110,000 clones, more than 60% appearing once. The entry originates in a study of cytomegalovirus exposure and HLA in healthy donors. Germline V lookup: CDR1 SNHLY, CDR2 FYNNEI. The V and J ends lost 5 bases and 2 bases respectively, with 10 bases between them. The CDR3 spans 13 residues. General observations from the study: Several of the most significant clusters appeared, in a later analysis, to be linked to common viral pathogens. By a later analysis, the bulk of CMV-associated TCR beta chains appeared HLA-restricted. Sequencing probably produced one cluster of sequence variants that were highly shared. An analysis done earlier found most TCR beta V segments productive about 87% or about 30% of the time.

This rearrangement joins TRBV2 to TRBJ2-7, with a weak D call TRBD1 (7 bases). Sequencing was performed on PBMCs. This clonotype originated in a man aged 30 to 39 in good health and CMV-seronegative. The CDR3 reads CASSQGEAYEQYF. In DNA form, the CDR3 reads TGTGCCAGCAGTCAGGGGGAGGCCTACGAGCAGTACTTC.